This TCR beta chain was identified in a study of blood T cell repertoires in COVID-19. Study-level information: COVID-19 samples from acute and convalescent phases originated in the United States, Italy and Spain. The cDNA or gDNA used as material had been derived from T cells, B-cell-depleted T cells, or PBMCs.

TCRdb's table, derived via immunoSEQ multiplex PCR, lists solely in-frame clones and lacks some. The profile shows over 200,000 clones, roughly nine tenths of them singletons. Assignments of participants to cohorts depended upon their own reported clinical history. Trimming shortened V by 10 bases and J by 1 base, and 18 bases separated the two germline ends. Germline loops: CDR1 SGDLS, CDR2 YYNGEE. The CDR3 is made up of 15 amino acids. This receptor was taken from a woman aged 50 to 65 in a cohort exposed to, infected with or recovered from COVID-19 (not recorded which). The material sequenced was PBMCs or T cells enriched from blood (not recorded which). The J gene is TRBJ1-5, the V gene TRBV9; D might be TRBD1 (5 bases). Here the CDR3 reads CAQIVEQASNQPQHF. The CDR3 DNA reads TGTGCCCAAATTGTCGAACAGGCCAGCAATCAGCCCCAGCATTTT.